This T cell receptor beta chain was captured in a study of blood T cell repertoires in COVID-19. Study at large: Sites in the United States, Italy and Spain provided acute and convalescent COVID-19 samples. T cells, B-cell-depleted T cells, or PBMCs provided the cDNA or gDNA that served as material.

The CDR3 contains 15 residues. The V segment lost 4 bases and the J segment 4 bases; nucleotides outside the gene matches: 7. CDR1 and CDR2 from the germline V gene are SEHNR and FQNEAQ (reference sequence). Followed longitudinally, the Seattle patients had been enrolled during active infection. Original data processing: By means of reference gene primer amplification, nucleated cell counts were estimated. Assay used: immunoSEQ multiplex PCR; TCRdb lists only in-frame clones, some missing. V, J and clone size are taken as reported in that table, and D and trimming were inferred from the DNA itself. The sample comprises 250,000 to 300,000 clones, around 86% of which are singletons, and roughly 5% rests with the top ten.

This chain joins TRBV7-9 and TRBJ1-5; 7 positions match TRBD1. This TCR was recovered from a woman aged 60-75 years with COVID-19, enrolled during active disease. The sample taken for sequencing was peripheral blood. In nucleotides, the CDR3 is TGTGCCAGCAGCTCCGGGGGACAGAGAAATCAGCCCCAGCATTTT. This translates into CASSSGGQRNQPQHF.